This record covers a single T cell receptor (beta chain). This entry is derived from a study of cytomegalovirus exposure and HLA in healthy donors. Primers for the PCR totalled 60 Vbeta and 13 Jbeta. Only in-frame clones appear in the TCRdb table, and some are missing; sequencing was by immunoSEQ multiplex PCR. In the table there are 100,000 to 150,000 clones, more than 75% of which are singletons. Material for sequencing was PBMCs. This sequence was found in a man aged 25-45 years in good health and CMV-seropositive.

The CDR3 sequence is CASSQEGTGLYEQYF. The CDR3 region has the DNA TGCGCCAGCAGCCAAGAAGGGACAGGTCTGTACGAGCAGTACTTC. The chain employs TRBV4-3 and TRBJ2-7; TRBD1 aligns across 8 bases. V gave up 0 bases and J gave up 4 bases; unmatched junction bases: 5. Germline lookup yields CDR1 LGHNA and CDR2 YSLEER. CDR3 size: 15 residues.